These T cell receptor beta chains were read from a single sample in a study of cytotoxic CD8 clonotypes in ibrutinib-treated CLL. Profiled with immunoSEQ multiplex PCR; TCRdb holds only in-frame clones, not every one. The table records more than 200,000 clones, roughly 70% of them present only once. The sequencing used PBMCs, collected after 24 months of ibrutinib treatment. These receptor sequences come from a human donor with chronic lymphocytic leukemia. Both conserved end residues are part of each CDR3. Each record gives: V gene, clone size, J gene, D gene, CDR3 length, CDR3 protein, CDR3 DNA. A D gene is named only where the DNA matches it firmly. Not every row has a clone size; where given, it reads once, few, many or a size class.

>TRBV28|NA|TRBJ1-5|NA|16
CASSLQWALGNQPQHF
TGTGCCAGCAGTTTACAATGGGCTTTGGGCAATCAGCCCCAGCATTTT
>TRBV6-5|few|TRBJ2-7|NA|14
CASSLWADSWEQYF
TGTGCCAGCAGTCTTTGGGCGGACTCCTGGGAGCAGTACTTC
>TRBV28|NA|TRBJ2-7|NA|15
CASSLGSDLSYEQYF
TGTGCCAGCAGTTTAGGGTCGGACTTATCCTACGAGCAGTACTTC
>TRBV19|few|TRBJ1-5|NA|14
CASSIAEFNQPQHF
TGTGCCAGTAGTATAGCAGAGTTCAATCAGCCCCAGCATTTT
>TRBV5-1|NA|TRBJ2-1|TRBD2|19
CASSKQGFGGLAGVNEQFF
TGCGCCAGCAGCAAACAGGGGTTTGGGGGACTAGCGGGAGTAAATGAGCAGTTCTTC
>TRBV5-1|few|TRBJ2-4|TRBD2|14
CASSPGGPPNIQYF
TGCGCCAGCAGCCCGGGAGGCCCCCCAAACATTCAGTACTTC
>TRBV6-6|NA|TRBJ1-2|NA|15
CASSYSRSHSGGYTF
TGTGCCAGCAGTTACTCGAGGAGCCACAGTGGCGGCTACACCTTC
>TRBV4-1|NA|TRBJ2-7|NA|15
CASSQGLGSSDEQYF
TGCGCCAGCAGCCAAGGACTAGGCTCCTCCGACGAGCAGTACTTC
>TRBV27|once|TRBJ2-1|TRBD2|15
CASSPGTSGNNEQFF
TGTGCCAGCAGTCCTGGGACTAGCGGGAATAATGAGCAGTTCTTC
>TRBV9|few|TRBJ2-7|NA|14
CASSVRDGAYEQYF
TGTGCCAGCAGCGTCAGGGACGGAGCCTACGAGCAGTACTTC
>TRBV4-2|NA|TRBJ2-3|TRBD2|16
CASSGPGGSGADTQYF
TGTGCCAGCAGCGGTCCCGGCGGGAGTGGCGCAGATACGCAGTATTTT
>TRBV27|few|TRBJ2-7|NA|16
CASHWGQASGPYEQYF
TGTGCCAGCCATTGGGGACAGGCTAGCGGACCCTACGAGCAGTACTTC
>TRBV6-5|NA|TRBJ2-3|NA|13
CASATGLTDTQYF
TGTGCCAGCGCTACAGGGCTCACAGATACGCAGTATTTT
>TRBV7-9|NA|TRBJ2-5|TRBD1|15
CASSLDGTEQETQYF
TGTGCCAGCAGCTTAGATGGGACAGAGCAAGAGACCCAGTACTTC
>TRBV2|once|TRBJ2-7|NA|11
CAGSGNYEQYF
TGTGCCGGCAGTGGGAACTACGAGCAGTACTTC
>TRBV6-6|NA|TRBJ1-1|NA|16
CASSYSNQQLNTEAFF
TGTGCCAGCAGTTACTCGAATCAGCAATTGAACACTGAAGCTTTCTTT
>TRBV27|NA|TRBJ2-1|TRBD2|16
CASRRLAGGSYNEQFF
TGTGCCAGCCGTCGACTAGCGGGAGGGTCCTACAATGAGCAGTTCTTC
>TRBV7-3|NA|TRBJ2-1|TRBD2|14
CASSRLAGEGEQFF
TGTGCCAGCAGCCGACTAGCGGGAGAGGGTGAGCAGTTCTTC
>TRBV7-2|NA|TRBJ1-3|NA|16
CASSSTPDPSGNTIYF
TGTGCCAGCAGCTCAACACCTGACCCCTCTGGAAACACCATATATTTT
>TRBV5-1|NA|TRBJ2-1|NA|14
CASSAASRFNEQFF
TGCGCCAGCAGCGCCGCTAGCCGCTTCAATGAGCAGTTCTTC
>TRBV28|NA|TRBJ2-4|TRBD2|12
CASGNEREGQYF
TGTGCCAGCGGAAACGAGCGGGAGGGTCAGTACTTC
>TRBV7-9|NA|TRBJ1-3|NA|16
CASSSENRNSGNTIYF
TGTGCCAGCAGCTCCGAAAACAGGAACTCTGGAAACACCATATATTTT
>TRBV2|NA|TRBJ2-1|NA|16
CASSEAGLAGGDEQFF
TGTGCCAGCAGTGAAGCTGGACTAGCAGGGGGGGACGAGCAGTTCTTC
>TRBV4-2|NA|TRBJ2-2|NA|16
CASSLQEAGNTGELFF
TGTGCCAGCAGCCTACAGGAGGCCGGGAACACCGGGGAGCTGTTTTTT
>TRBV13|NA|TRBJ2-2|NA|17
CAGADSSLSGNTGELFF
TGTGCCGGAGCGGACAGCTCCCTATCAGGAAACACCGGGGAGCTGTTTTTT